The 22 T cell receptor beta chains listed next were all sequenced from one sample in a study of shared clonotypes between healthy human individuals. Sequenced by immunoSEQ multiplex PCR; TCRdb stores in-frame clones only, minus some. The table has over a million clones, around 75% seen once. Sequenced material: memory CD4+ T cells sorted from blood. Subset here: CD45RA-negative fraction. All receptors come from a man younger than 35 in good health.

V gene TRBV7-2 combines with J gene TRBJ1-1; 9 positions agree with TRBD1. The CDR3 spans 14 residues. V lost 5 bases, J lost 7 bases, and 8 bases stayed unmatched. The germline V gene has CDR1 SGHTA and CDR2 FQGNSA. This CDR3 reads CASSPQGAIGEAFF. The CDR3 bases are TGTGCCAGCAGCCCACAGGGGGCTATAGGTGAAGCTTTCTTT.

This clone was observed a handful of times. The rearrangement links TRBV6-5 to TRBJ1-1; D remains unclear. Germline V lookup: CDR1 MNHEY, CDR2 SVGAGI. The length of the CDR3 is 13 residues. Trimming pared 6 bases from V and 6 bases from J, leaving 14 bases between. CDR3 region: CASRTSWGAEAFF. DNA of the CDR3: TGTGCCAGCAGGACGAGCTGGGGAGCTGAAGCTTTCTTT.

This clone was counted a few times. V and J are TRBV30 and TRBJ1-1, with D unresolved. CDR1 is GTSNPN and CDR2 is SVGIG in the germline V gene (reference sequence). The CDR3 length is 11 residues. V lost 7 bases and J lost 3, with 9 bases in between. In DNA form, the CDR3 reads TGTGCCTCCCGGCGGGACACTGAAGCTTTCTTT. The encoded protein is CASRRDTEAFF.

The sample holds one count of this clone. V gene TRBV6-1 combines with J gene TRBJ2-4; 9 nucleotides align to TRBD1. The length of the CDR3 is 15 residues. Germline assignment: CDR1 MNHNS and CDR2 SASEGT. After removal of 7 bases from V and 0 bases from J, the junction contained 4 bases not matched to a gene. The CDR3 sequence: CASTRQGVAKNIQYF. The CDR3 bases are TGTGCCAGCACCCGACAGGGGGTAGCCAAAAACATTCAGTACTTC.

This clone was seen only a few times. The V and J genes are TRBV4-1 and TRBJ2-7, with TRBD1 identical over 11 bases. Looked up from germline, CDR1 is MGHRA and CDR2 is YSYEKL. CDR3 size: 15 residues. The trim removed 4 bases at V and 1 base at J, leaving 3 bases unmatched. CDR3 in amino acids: CASSLGQGVSYEQYF. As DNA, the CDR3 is TGCGCCAGCAGCCTGGGACAGGGGGTTTCCTACGAGCAGTACTTC.

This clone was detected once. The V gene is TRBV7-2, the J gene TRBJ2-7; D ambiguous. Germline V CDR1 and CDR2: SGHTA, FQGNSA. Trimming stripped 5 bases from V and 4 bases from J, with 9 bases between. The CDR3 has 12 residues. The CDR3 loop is CASSLLGYEQYF. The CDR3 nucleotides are TGTGCCAGCAGCCTCTTAGGATACGAGCAGTACTTC.

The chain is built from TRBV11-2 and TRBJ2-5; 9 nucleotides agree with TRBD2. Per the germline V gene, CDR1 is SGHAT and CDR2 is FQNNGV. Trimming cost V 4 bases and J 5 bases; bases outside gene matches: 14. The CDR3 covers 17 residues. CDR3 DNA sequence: TGTGCCAGCAGCTCCCGAGAGAGAGCGGGAGGACGCGAGACCCAGTACTTC. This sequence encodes CASSSRERAGGRETQYF.

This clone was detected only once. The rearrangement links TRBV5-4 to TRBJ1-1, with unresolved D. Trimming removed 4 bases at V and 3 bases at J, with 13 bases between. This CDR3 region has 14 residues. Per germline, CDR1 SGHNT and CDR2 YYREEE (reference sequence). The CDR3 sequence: CASSNGRSDTEAFF. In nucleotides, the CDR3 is TGTGCCAGCAGCAACGGGAGGTCGGACACTGAAGCTTTCTTT.

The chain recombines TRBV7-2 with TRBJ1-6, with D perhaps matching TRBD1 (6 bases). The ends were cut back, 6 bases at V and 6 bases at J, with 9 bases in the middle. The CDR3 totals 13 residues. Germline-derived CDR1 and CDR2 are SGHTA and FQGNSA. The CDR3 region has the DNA TGTGCCAGCAGTCGCAGGGGTAATTCACCCCTCCACTTT. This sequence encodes CASSRRGNSPLHF.

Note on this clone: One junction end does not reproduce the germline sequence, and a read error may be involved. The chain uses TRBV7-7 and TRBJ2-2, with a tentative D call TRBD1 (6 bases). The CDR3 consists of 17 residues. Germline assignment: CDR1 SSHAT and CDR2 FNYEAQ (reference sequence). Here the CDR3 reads CASRLSVGRGHTGELFF. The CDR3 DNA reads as TGTGCTAGCAGGCTATCGGTCGGCAGGGGTCACACCGGGGAGCTGTTTTTT.

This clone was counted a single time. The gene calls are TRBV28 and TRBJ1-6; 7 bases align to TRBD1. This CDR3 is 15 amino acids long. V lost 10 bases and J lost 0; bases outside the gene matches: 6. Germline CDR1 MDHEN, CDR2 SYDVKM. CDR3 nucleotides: TGTGCCACCAGAACAGGGGACTCCTATAATTCACCCCTCCACTTT. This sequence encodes CATRTGDSYNSPLHF.

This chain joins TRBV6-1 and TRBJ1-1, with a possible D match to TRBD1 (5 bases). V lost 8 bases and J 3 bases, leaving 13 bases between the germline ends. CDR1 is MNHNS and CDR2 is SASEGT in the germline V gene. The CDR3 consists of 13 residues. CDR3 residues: CASGRGWDTEAFF. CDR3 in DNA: TGTGCCAGCGGGAGGGGTTGGGACACTGAAGCTTTCTTT.

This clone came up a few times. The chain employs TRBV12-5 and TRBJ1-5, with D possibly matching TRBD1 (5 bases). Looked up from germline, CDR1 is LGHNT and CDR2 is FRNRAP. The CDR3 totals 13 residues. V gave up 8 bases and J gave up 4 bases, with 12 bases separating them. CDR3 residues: CASIRDLNQPQHF. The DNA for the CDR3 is TGTGCTAGTATCCGGGACCTAAATCAGCCCCAGCATTTT. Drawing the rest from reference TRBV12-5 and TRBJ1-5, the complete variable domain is DARVTQTPRHKVTEMGQEVTMRCQPILGHNTVFWYRQTMMQGLELLAYFRNRAPLDDSGMPKDRFSAEMPDATLATLKIQPSEPRDSAVYFCASIRDLNQPQHFGDGTRLSIL.

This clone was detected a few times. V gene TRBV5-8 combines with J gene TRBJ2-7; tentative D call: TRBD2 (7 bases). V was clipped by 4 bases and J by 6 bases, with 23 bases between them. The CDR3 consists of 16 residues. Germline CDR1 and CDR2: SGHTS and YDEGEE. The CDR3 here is CASSRGTMAGVGEQYF. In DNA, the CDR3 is TGTGCCAGCAGCAGGGGGACTATGGCGGGAGTTGGCGAGCAGTACTTC.

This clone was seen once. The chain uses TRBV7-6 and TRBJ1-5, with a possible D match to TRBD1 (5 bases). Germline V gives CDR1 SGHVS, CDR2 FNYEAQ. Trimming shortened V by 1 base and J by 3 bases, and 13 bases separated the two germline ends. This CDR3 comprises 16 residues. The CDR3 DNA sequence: TGTGCCAGCAGCTTAGGGGGCTCCGGGGTCAATCAGCCCCAGCATTTT. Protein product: CASSLGGSGVNQPQHF.

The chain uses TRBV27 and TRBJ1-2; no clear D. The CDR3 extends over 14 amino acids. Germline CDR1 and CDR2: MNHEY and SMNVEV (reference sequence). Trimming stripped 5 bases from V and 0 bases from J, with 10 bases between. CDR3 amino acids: CASSRTATNYGYTF. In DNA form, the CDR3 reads TGTGCCAGCAGTCGTACGGCAACTAACTATGGCTACACCTTC.

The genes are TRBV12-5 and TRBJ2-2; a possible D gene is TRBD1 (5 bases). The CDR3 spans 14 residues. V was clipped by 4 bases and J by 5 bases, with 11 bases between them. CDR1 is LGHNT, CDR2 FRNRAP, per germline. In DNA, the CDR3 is TGTGCTAGTGGTTCGCAGGGTGGAACCGGGGAGCTGTTTTTT. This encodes CASGSQGGTGELFF.

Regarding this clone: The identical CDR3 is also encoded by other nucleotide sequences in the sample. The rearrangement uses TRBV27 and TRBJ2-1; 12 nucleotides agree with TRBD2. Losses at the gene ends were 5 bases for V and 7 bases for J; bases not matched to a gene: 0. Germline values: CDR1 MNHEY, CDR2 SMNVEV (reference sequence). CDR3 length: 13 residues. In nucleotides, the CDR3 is TGTGCCAGCAGTGGACTAGCGGGGAATGAGCAGTTCTTC. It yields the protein CASSGLAGNEQFF.

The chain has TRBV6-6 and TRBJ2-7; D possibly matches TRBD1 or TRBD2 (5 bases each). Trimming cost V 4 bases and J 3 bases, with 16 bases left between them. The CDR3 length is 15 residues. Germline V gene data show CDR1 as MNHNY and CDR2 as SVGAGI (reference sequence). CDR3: CASSSSRDGNYEQYF. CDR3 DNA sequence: TGTGCCAGCAGTTCGAGCCGGGACGGGAACTACGAGCAGTACTTC.

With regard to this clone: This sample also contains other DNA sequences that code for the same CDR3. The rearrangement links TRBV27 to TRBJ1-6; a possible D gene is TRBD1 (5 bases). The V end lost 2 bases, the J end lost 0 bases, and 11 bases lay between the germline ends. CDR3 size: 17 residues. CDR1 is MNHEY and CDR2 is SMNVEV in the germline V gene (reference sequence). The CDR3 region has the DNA TGTGCCAGCAGTTTAGGCAGGGCCGGCTCCTATAATTCACCCCTCCACTTT. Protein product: CASSLGRAGSYNSPLHF.

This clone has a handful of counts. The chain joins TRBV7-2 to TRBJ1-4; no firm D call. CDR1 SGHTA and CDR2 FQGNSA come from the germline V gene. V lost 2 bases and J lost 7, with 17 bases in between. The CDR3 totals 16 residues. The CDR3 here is CASSLRVGAGGEKLFF. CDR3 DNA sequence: TGTGCCAGCAGCTTAAGGGTCGGTGCGGGAGGTGAAAAACTGTTTTTT.

The CDR3 sequence is CASATGNSYEQYF. The CDR3 coding sequence is TGTGCCAGCGCGACAGGGAACTCCTACGAGCAGTACTTC. The J gene is TRBJ2-7, the V gene TRBV5-6, with 7 bases identical to TRBD1. V was pared by 7 bases and J by 0 bases, with 4 bases of the junction left unmatched. This CDR3 region has 13 residues. The germline gives CDR1 SGHDT, CDR2 YYEEEE.